These 27 T cell receptor beta chains came from one sample sequenced in a study of CD8 T cells in ankylosing spondylitis. TCRdb re-called the 5' RACE reads with MiXCR, one entry per CDR3 protein. The table has roughly 200,000 distinct CDR3 sequences, 10% to 15% seen once. Specimen: blood, either unsorted or a sorted T cell fraction (not recorded which). Receptors were obtained from a male donor with ankylosing spondylitis or in good health (not recorded which).

This chain uses TRBV30 with TRBJ2-7; 8 nucleotides match TRBD2. Trimming cost V 3 bases and J 7 bases; bases outside gene matches: 11. This CDR3 comprises 14 residues. CDR1 is GTSNPN and CDR2 is SVGIG in the germline V gene (reference sequence). As DNA, the CDR3 is TGTGCCTGGAGCTTAGGACTAGCAGGCGGGGAGCAGTACTTC. This codes for CAWSLGLAGGEQYF.

This clonotype was picked up a small number of times. The chain couples TRBV7-9 to TRBJ2-7; 10 bases are shared with TRBD1. The CDR3 is made up of 16 amino acids. Germline CDR1 reads SEHNR; CDR2 reads FQNEAQ (reference sequence). Trimming at V came to 2 bases and at J to 2 bases, leaving 6 bases not matched to a gene. For the CDR3, the DNA is TGTGCCAGCAGCTTAACAGCCGGACAGGGGGCCTACGAGCAGTACTTC. This encodes CASSLTAGQGAYEQYF. Full variable domain (outside the CDR3, taken from reference TRBV7-9 and TRBJ2-7): DTGVSQNPRHKITKRGQNVTFRCDPISEHNRLYWYRQTLGQGPEFLTYFQNEAQLEKSRLLSDRFSAERPKGSFSTLEIQRTEQGDSAMYLCASSLTAGQGAYEQYFGPGTRLTVT.

This clonotype was counted ten times or more. This sequence joins TRBV12-3 or TRBV12-4 and TRBJ2-3; 7 nucleotides match TRBD1. The CDR3 consists of 12 residues. Trimming at V came to 5 bases and at J to 6 bases, leaving 2 bases not matched to a gene. Here the CDR3 DNA reads TGTGCCAGCAGTCCCAGGGGGGATACGCAGTATTTT. Encoded protein: CASSPRGDTQYF.

The chain has TRBV4-1 and TRBJ1-3, with D hard to call. The CDR3 has 16 amino acids. Trimming shortened V by 1 base and J by 1 base, and 11 bases separated the two germline ends. The germline CDR1 and CDR2 sequences are MGHRA and YSYEKL. The CDR3 nucleotides are TGCGCCAGCAGCCAAGCTCCCCCGGGGTCTGGAAACACCATATATTTT. Protein sequence: CASSQAPPGSGNTIYF.

V and J are TRBV25-1 and TRBJ2-1, with 12 bases lining up with TRBD2. V gave up 9 bases and J gave up 8 bases; unmatched junction bases: 11. The germline CDR1 and CDR2 sequences are MGHDK and SYGVNS. This CDR3 has 15 residues. The CDR3 protein is CASRLAGDPVDEQFF. CDR3 coding DNA: TGTGCCAGTAGACTAGCGGGAGACCCCGTGGATGAGCAGTTCTTC.

This chain uses TRBV30 with TRBJ2-1; possibly TRBD1 or TRBD2 for D (5 bases each). CDR3 length equals 14 residues. The ends were cut back, 5 bases at V and 7 bases at J, with 18 bases in the middle. Germline lookup yields CDR1 GTSNPN and CDR2 SVGIG (reference sequence). In DNA, the CDR3 is TGTGCCTGGCATAAGGGACCGCTCCAAAATGAGCAGTTCTTC. Translating gives CAWHKGPLQNEQFF.

V is TRBV27 and J is TRBJ1-5; no definite D call. The CDR3 has 15 amino acids. Between the trimmed V and J ends, which lost 5 bases and 3 bases, there was a span of 14 bases. CDR1 is MNHEY and CDR2 is SMNVEV in the germline V gene (reference sequence). Here the CDR3 DNA reads TGTGCCAGCAGTGAGACGGTATTTGCCAATCAGCCCCAGCATTTT. Translating it yields CASSETVFANQPQHF.

This chain connects TRBV7-9 to TRBJ2-3; weak D call: TRBD2 (7 bases). This CDR3 spans 17 amino acids. Germline CDR1 is SEHNR and CDR2 is FQNEAQ (reference sequence). V shed 5 bases and J shed 3 bases, with 21 bases lying between them. The CDR3 DNA follows: TGTGCCAGCAGCCCTCCGGGGGGCAGGGTCCTAACAGATACGCAGTATTTT. It yields the protein CASSPPGGRVLTDTQYF.

This clonotype was observed a few times. V gene TRBV12-3 or TRBV12-4 combines with J gene TRBJ2-5; D uncertain. This CDR3 has 14 amino acids. V gave up 1 base and J gave up 1 base, with 7 bases separating them. The CDR3: CASSLDPLQETQYF. Written as DNA, the CDR3 is TGTGCCAGCAGTTTAGACCCGCTCCAAGAGACCCAGTACTTC.

This clonotype was found a few times. V and J are TRBV5-6 and TRBJ2-3; D remains unclear. The CDR3 length is 15 residues. Germline V gene lookup returns CDR1 SGHDT and CDR2 YYEEEE. The V end was cut by 4 bases, the J end by 0 bases, with 12 bases between. CDR3 amino acids: CASSMSVVSTDTQYF. The CDR3 DNA reads TGTGCCAGCAGCATGTCGGTGGTTAGCACAGATACGCAGTATTTT.

V is TRBV6-1 and J is TRBJ2-2, with D hard to call. Germline V gene data show CDR1 as MNHNS and CDR2 as SASEGT. Trimming removed 6 bases at V and 6 bases at J, with 11 bases between. This CDR3 is 13 amino acids long. The CDR3 nucleotides read TGTGCCAGCAGCTTCTGGGTCGCCGGGGAGCTGTTTTTT. Its protein product is CASSFWVAGELFF.

This clonotype occurred a few times. This chain connects TRBV29-1 to TRBJ2-3; perhaps TRBD1 as D (6 bases). CDR1 and CDR2 (germline): SQVTM, ANQGSEA. There are 15 residues in the CDR3. V lost 2 bases, J lost 1 base, and 13 bases lay in between. In DNA, the CDR3 is TGCAGCGTTGAACAGGGGAAGATTGGCACAGATACGCAGTATTTT. It is translated as CSVEQGKIGTDTQYF.

The chain employs TRBV25-1 and TRBJ2-7; TRBD1 matches 10 bases. Germline V gene sequence: CDR1 MGHDK, CDR2 SYGVNS. V dropped 2 bases and J dropped 4; count of bases not matched to a gene: 5. There are 15 residues in the CDR3. As DNA, the CDR3 is TGTGCCAGCAGTGAAAAGACAGGGGGCTCGTACGAGCAGTACTTC. This encodes CASSEKTGGSYEQYF.

This chain uses TRBV6-5 with TRBJ2-1; unclear D gene. The CDR3 is 15 residues long. V was trimmed by 0 bases and J by 0 bases, leaving 6 bases between them. Germline lookup yields CDR1 MNHEY and CDR2 SVGAGI. In DNA form, the CDR3 reads TGTGCCAGCAGTTACTCGGGCTACTCCTACAATGAGCAGTTCTTC. It yields the protein CASSYSGYSYNEQFF.

This clonotype showed up just a few times. V is TRBV20-1 and J is TRBJ1-1; D call uncertain. Germline lookup yields CDR1 DFQATT and CDR2 SNEGSKA (reference sequence). There are 14 residues in the CDR3. Trimming pared 1 base from V and 8 bases from J, leaving 17 bases between. The CDR3 region is CSARVGPGELEAFF. The CDR3 coding sequence is TGCAGTGCTAGAGTCGGCCCGGGTGAGCTAGAAGCTTTCTTT.

This clonotype was picked up many times. The CDR3 region is CASSLEFGRTDTQYF. The DNA of the CDR3 is TGTGCCAGCAGTTTGGAGTTCGGAAGAACAGATACGCAGTATTTT. The genes are TRBV27 and TRBJ2-3; D remains unclear. CDR3 length equals 15 residues. Germline CDR1 is MNHEY and CDR2 is SMNVEV (reference sequence). With 3 bases removed from V and 3 bases from J, the gap between germline ends came to 13 bases.

As DNA, the CDR3 is TGCGCCAGCAGCCAAGTTGGCAGCTCCTACGAGCAGTACTTC. As protein: CASSQVGSSYEQYF. The chain recombines TRBV4-1 with TRBJ2-7, with D hard to call. The germline CDR1 and CDR2 sequences are MGHRA and YSYEKL. Trimming stripped 1 base from V and 0 bases from J, with 7 bases between. The CDR3 extends over 14 amino acids.

V is TRBV20-1 and J is TRBJ2-7; 8 positions agree with TRBD1. J lost 4 bases, V lost 0 bases, and 5 bases had no gene match. CDR1 and CDR2 from the germline V gene are DFQATT and SNEGSKA (reference sequence). The CDR3 has 14 residues. This CDR3 is CSARDSTGGYEQYF. The CDR3 DNA reads as TGCAGTGCTAGAGATAGTACAGGGGGATACGAGCAGTACTTC.

The rearrangement uses TRBV12-3 or TRBV12-4 and TRBJ2-7; unclear D gene. The ends were cut back, 7 bases at V and 5 bases at J, with 12 bases in the middle. The length of the CDR3 is 12 residues. This chain's CDR3 is CASTSNFHEQYF. DNA of the CDR3: TGTGCCAGCACCTCGAACTTCCACGAGCAGTACTTC.

In DNA, the CDR3 is TGTGCCAGTAGTCTCAGGGCCGGGGAGCTGTTTTTT. It codes for CASSLRAGELFF. The V and J genes are TRBV19 and TRBJ2-2, with D possibly TRBD1 on 5 matching bases. The CDR3 contains 12 residues. The V end lost 5 bases, the J end lost 6 bases, and 7 bases lay between the germline ends. The germline V gene has CDR1 LNHDA and CDR2 SQIVND (reference sequence).

This clonotype has a handful of counts. V gene TRBV11-2 combines with J gene TRBJ1-1; 9 bases are a match to TRBD1. Looked up from germline, CDR1 is SGHAT and CDR2 is FQNNGV. The junction had 10 bases not matched to a gene; V was cut back by 4 bases and J by 7 bases. This CDR3 is built from 15 residues. CDR3 loop: CASSSAGTGLGEAFF. The CDR3 nucleotides are TGTGCCAGCAGCTCGGCCGGGACAGGGTTGGGTGAAGCTTTCTTT.

This chain uses TRBV20-1 with TRBJ2-3; 10 bases align to TRBD2. Germline lookup yields CDR1 DFQATT and CDR2 SNEGSKA (reference sequence). CDR3 length: 16 residues. The junction had 14 bases not matched to a gene; V was cut back by 6 bases and J by 5 bases. CDR3 amino acids: CSAGGVQREGRDTQYF. CDR3 nucleotides: TGCAGTGCCGGGGGGGTCCAGCGGGAGGGCCGAGATACGCAGTATTTT.

This clonotype showed up just a few times. The rearrangement links TRBV6-1 to TRBJ2-2, with TRBD1 as a possible D gene (7 bases). This CDR3 is 17 amino acids long. From germline, CDR1 is MNHNS and CDR2 SASEGT. Trimming took 5 bases from V and 3 from J, leaving 19 bases between them. The CDR3 is CASSLGGQLTDTGELFF. The CDR3 DNA reads TGTGCCAGCAGTCTCGGGGGACAGCTTACTGACACCGGGGAGCTGTTTTTT.

Written as DNA, the CDR3 is TGCGCCAGCAGCCCCGAGGACGGGGATACGCAGTATTTT. Protein sequence: CASSPEDGDTQYF. The rearrangement joins TRBV4-1 to TRBJ2-3; D not certain. Looked up from germline, CDR1 is MGHRA and CDR2 is YSYEKL. This CDR3 is 13 amino acids long. V was cut by 4 bases and J by 6 bases, with 11 bases left in between.

The sample holds a few counts of this clonotype. This chain uses TRBV5-1 with TRBJ2-7; D is undetermined. The V end lost 5 bases, the J end lost 2 bases, and 23 bases lay between the germline ends. The CDR3 consists of 17 residues. The germline CDR1 and CDR2 sequences are SGHRS and YFSETQ. CDR3 loop: CASSFRETILLPYEQYF. In nucleotides, the CDR3 is TGCGCCAGCAGTTTCAGAGAAACCATCTTACTACCCTACGAGCAGTACTTC.

This clonotype was seen many times. This chain links TRBV12-5 with TRBJ2-3; weak D call: TRBD1 (5 bases). The germline gives CDR1 LGHNT, CDR2 FRNRAP. The CDR3 loop spans 19 amino acids. V lost 1 base and J lost 2, with 22 bases in between. Here the CDR3 DNA reads TGTGCTAGTGGTTTGGCGGTCTCGATAGTCAGACAGACCACAGATACGCAGTATTTT. Its protein is CASGLAVSIVRQTTDTQYF.

About this clonotype: At one boundary the junction diverges from the germline segment, which might be a read error. CDR3 residues: CASSPGQGDLNEQSF. In DNA form, the CDR3 reads TGCGCCAGCAGCCCGGGACAGGGGGATCTTAATGAGCAGTCCTTC. V and J are TRBV5-1 and TRBJ2-1; TRBD1 agrees at 11 bases. Germline V gene sequence: CDR1 SGHRS, CDR2 YFSETQ. The CDR3 extends over 15 amino acids. Looking up the rest from reference TRBV5-1 and TRBJ2-1 gives the full variable domain: KAGVTQTPRYLIKTRGQQVTLSCSPISGHRSVSWYQQTPGQGLQFLFEYFSETQRNKGNFPGRFSGRQFSNSRSEMNVSTLELGDSALYLCASSPGQGDLNEQSFGPGTRLTVL.